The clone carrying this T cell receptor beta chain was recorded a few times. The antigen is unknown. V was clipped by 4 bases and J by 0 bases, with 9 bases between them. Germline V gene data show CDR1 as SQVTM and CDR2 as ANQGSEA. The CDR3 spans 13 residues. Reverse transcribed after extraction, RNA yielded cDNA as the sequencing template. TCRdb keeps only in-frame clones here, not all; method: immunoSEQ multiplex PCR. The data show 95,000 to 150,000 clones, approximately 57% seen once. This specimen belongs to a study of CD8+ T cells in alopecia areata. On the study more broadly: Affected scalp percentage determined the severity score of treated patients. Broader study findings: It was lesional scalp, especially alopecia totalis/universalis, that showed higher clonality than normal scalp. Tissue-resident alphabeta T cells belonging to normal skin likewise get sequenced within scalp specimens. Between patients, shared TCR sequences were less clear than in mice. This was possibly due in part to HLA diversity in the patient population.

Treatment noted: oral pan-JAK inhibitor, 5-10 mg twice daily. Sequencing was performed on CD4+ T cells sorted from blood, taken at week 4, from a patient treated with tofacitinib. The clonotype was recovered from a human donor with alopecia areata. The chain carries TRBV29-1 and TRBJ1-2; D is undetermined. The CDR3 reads CSVVGGANYGYTF. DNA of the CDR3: TGCAGCGTTGTTGGCGGCGCTAACTATGGCTACACCTTC.